The 10 T cell receptor beta chains reported below all come from one sample, sequenced in a study of post-analysis software for immune sequencing data. Their antigens remain unidentified. General study results and limits: Compared with controls, patients had more of 4 to 6 TRBV segments, including TRBV5-6, TRBV5-1 and TRBV20-1.

Built from TCR beta cDNA, the libraries had unique molecular identifiers in them. TCRdb re-derived calls from the PCR reads in MiXCR, one entry per CDR3 protein. The sample records approximately 690,000 distinct CDR3 sequences, about 60% being singletons. The sequenced material came from blood. Source of these receptors: a girl aged 2-10 years with multiple sclerosis.

The J gene is TRBJ2-5, the V gene TRBV5-1, with 11 positions matching TRBD1. The CDR3 has 17 residues. The germline gives CDR1 SGHRS, CDR2 YFSETQ. J gave up 2 bases and V 0 bases, and 6 bases lay outside the gene matches. CDR3 in amino acids: CASSLVGTGGRQETQYF. Here the CDR3 DNA reads TGCGCCAGCAGCTTGGTGGGGACAGGGGGACGACAAGAGACCCAGTACTTC.

The chain joins TRBV7-2 to TRBJ2-3; D unclear. This CDR3 is 16 amino acids long. V lost 4 bases and J 0 bases, leaving 14 bases between the germline ends. The germline V gene encodes CDR1 SGHTA and CDR2 FQGNSA. The CDR3 spells CASSSQAAPSTDTQYF. DNA of the CDR3: TGTGCCAGCAGCTCCCAGGCGGCCCCTAGCACAGATACGCAGTATTTT.

This clonotype was picked up a small number of times. The V and J genes are TRBV29-1 and TRBJ1-1, with TRBD1 identical over 11 bases. The V gene end was trimmed by 7 bases and the J gene end by 6 bases; junction bases not matched to a gene: 4. The CDR3 is 12 residues long. In germline, CDR1 is SQVTM, CDR2 ANQGSEA. CDR3 sequence: CSGSGQGAEAFF. The CDR3, as DNA: TGCAGCGGTTCGGGACAGGGGGCTGAAGCTTTCTTT.

V is TRBV12-3 or TRBV12-4 and J is TRBJ2-3; 13 bases are shared with TRBD2. The V and J ends lost 4 bases and 3 bases, in that order; junction bases with no gene match: 7. This CDR3 is built from 17 residues. The DNA of the CDR3 is TGTGCCAGCAGTTACTCGATGACTAGCGGGGGGACAGATACGCAGTATTTT. It codes for CASSYSMTSGGTDTQYF.

V is TRBV6-2 or TRBV6-3 and J is TRBJ2-1; TRBD2 agrees at 7 bases. CDR3 length: 13 residues. Trimming removed 7 bases from V and 5 bases from J; junction bases left unmatched: 5. CDR1 is MNHEY and CDR2 is SVGEGT in the germline V gene. CDR3 region: CASKVGGDNEQFF. CDR3 nucleotides: TGTGCCAGCAAGGTGGGAGGGGACAATGAGCAGTTCTTC.

V usage is TRBV21-1 and J usage is TRBJ2-5; the table's D gene call, TRBD1, was not cross checked with the DNA. TRBV21-1 represents a pseudogene. This CDR3 has 13 amino acids. CDR3 loop: CASSKRTGATQYF. CDR3 DNA sequence: TGTGCCAGCAGCAAAAGGACAGGGGCCACCCAGTACTTC.

This clonotype was seen repeatedly, ten times or more. CDR3 sequence (DNA): TGTGCCAGCAGCCCCGGGATACAAGAGACCCAGTACTTC. Translation gives CASSPGIQETQYF. The chain links TRBV5-6 to TRBJ2-5, with a weak D call TRBD2 (5 bases). The CDR3 extends over 13 amino acids. Trimming shortened V by 4 bases and J by 2 bases, and 9 bases separated the two germline ends. Per the germline V gene, CDR1 is SGHDT and CDR2 is YYEEEE. The whole variable domain, remainder taken from reference TRBV5-6 and TRBJ2-5, is DAGVTQSPTHLIKTRGQQVTLRCSPKSGHDTVSWYQQALGQGPQFIFQYYEEEERQRGNFPDRFSGHQFPNYSSELNVNALLLGDSALYLCASSPGIQETQYFGPGTRLLVL.

V gene TRBV30 combines with J gene TRBJ2-1; D is ambiguous. The CDR3 is 10 amino acids. Germline CDR1 and CDR2: GTSNPN and SVGIG (reference sequence). Trimming shortened V by 3 bases and J by 5 bases, and 2 bases separated the two germline ends. This CDR3 reads CAWSNNEQFF. Written as DNA, the CDR3 is TGTGCCTGGAGCAACAATGAGCAGTTCTTC.

Turning to this clonotype: The CDR3 ends on some other residue instead of the conserved phenylalanine or tryptophan, so this is likely a read error. This sequence joins TRBV5-1 and TRBJ2-3; 8 bases align to TRBD2. CDR1 is SGHRS and CDR2 is YFSETQ in the germline V gene. Trimming took 0 bases from V and 3 from J; bases not matched to a gene: 9. There are 17 residues in the CDR3. CDR3 DNA: TGCGCCAGCAGCTTGGACGGGAGGGTTAGGTTGACAGATACGCAGTATGTT. Translation: CASSLDGRVRLTDTQYV.

A few counts support this clonotype. The V gene is TRBV20-1, the J gene TRBJ1-5, with 8 bases identical to TRBD1. The CDR3 consists of 18 residues. The J segment lost 0 bases and the V segment lost 1 base, leaving 11 bases of the junction unmatched. Germline CDR1 reads DFQATT; CDR2 reads SNEGSKA (reference sequence). For the CDR3, the DNA is TGCAGTGCTAGAGCTGGGACAGGTGGGGCCTTTAGCAATCAGCCCCAGCATTTT. This translates into CSARAGTGGAFSNQPQHF.